This T cell receptor beta chain was sequenced for a study of blood T cell repertoires in COVID-19. Overall study: Both acute and convalescent COVID-19 samples were obtained from the United States, Italy and Spain.

Enrollees, about 18 to 89 years old, lived in 24 US areas. Exposed volunteers were people who met a COVID-19 case within 2 weeks before study entry. CDR1 SGHTA and CDR2 FQGNSA come from the germline V gene. The CDR3 totals 15 residues. Germline trimming cut 3 bases from V and 6 bases from J; bases unmatched to any gene: 7. The data were produced by immunoSEQ multiplex PCR, yet TCRdb's version contains in-frame clones alone and is incomplete. The table shows 200,000 to 250,000 clones, with 80% to 90% occurring only once. The TCR originated in a woman aged 25 to 39 who had been exposed to COVID-19. Material: PBMCs or T cells enriched from blood (not recorded which). The rearrangement joins TRBV7-2 to TRBJ2-1; 8 nucleotides line up with TRBD1. The CDR3 nucleotides are TGTGCCAGCAGCTTTGCAGGGGGCTATGTCAATGAGCAGTTCTTC. Its protein product is CASSFAGGYVNEQFF.